This T cell receptor beta chain was found in a study of cytomegalovirus exposure and HLA in healthy donors. The data were produced by immunoSEQ multiplex PCR, yet TCRdb's version contains in-frame clones alone and is incomplete. The table lists about 200,000 clones, 84% of them singletons. Findings and caveats of the study: The authors listed 150 to 200 TCR beta chains as cytomegalovirus-associated. Per published reports, the classifier diagnosed cytomegalovirus status with high specificity and sensitivity.

The CDR3 has 13 amino acids. V was clipped by 1 base and J by 4 bases, with 11 bases between them. Germline CDR1 reads GTSNPN; CDR2 reads SVGIG (reference sequence). Worth noting for this clone: What it recognizes is unknown.

The clonotype comes from a woman aged 25 to 45 in good health and CMV-seropositive. The sequenced sample consisted of PBMCs. The genes are TRBV30 and TRBJ2-7; D might be TRBD2 (6 bases). CDR3 sequence: CAWSAGTPYEQYF. The CDR3 region has the DNA TGTGCCTGGAGTGCCGGGACTCCGTACGAGCAGTACTTC.